This T cell receptor beta chain appears in the sequencing data of a study of blood T cell repertoires in COVID-19. Study details: PBMCs, B-cell-depleted T cells, or T cells were the source of the cDNA or gDNA that made up the material.

Germline assignment: CDR1 MNHEY and CDR2 SMNVEV (reference sequence). CDR3 size: 17 residues. Between the trimmed V and J ends, which lost 6 bases and 0 bases, there was a span of 20 bases. Original analysis: Amplification of reference gene primers provided the estimated nucleated cell counts. The method was immunoSEQ multiplex PCR; TCRdb's version includes in-frame clones alone and lacks a portion of them. The V and J calls and the clone size are those of that table, but D and trimming were determined from the DNA. Found here are around 84,000 clones, just under 80% of them singletons; the top ten hold approximately 40%.

The V gene is TRBV27, the J gene TRBJ1-2; D may be TRBD1 (6 bases). The clonotype comes from a man between 60 and 75 years old with COVID-19, enrolled during active disease. The sample consisted of peripheral blood. CDR3 loop: CASRPHRTDFTNYGYTF. DNA for the CDR3: TGTGCCAGCAGACCGCATAGGACAGACTTTACTAACTATGGCTACACCTTC.